Listed below are T cell receptor beta chains from one sample, sequenced in a study of T cell responses to AZD1222 COVID-19 vaccine. Repertoires were generated with immunoSEQ multiplex PCR, while TCRdb's copy carries only in-frame clones and drops some. The table lists approximately 190,000 clones, around 90% of them singletons. Material: peripheral blood, obtained on day 0 of AZD1222 vaccination. These receptors were obtained from an adult in good health. CDR3s include the opening cysteine and the closing phenylalanine or tryptophan. The D gene is left open where the match is weak. Only some rows state a clone size, as once, few, many or a class for expanded clones.

CDR3 protein: CSVEGRLSTDKYEQYF
CDR3 DNA: TGCAGCGTTGAGGGTCGCCTTTCGACTGATAAGTACGAGCAGTACTTC
D gene: NA
V gene: TRBV29-1
J gene: TRBJ2-7
clone size: once

CDR3 protein: CASGLPDLPGQGKISNQPQHF
CDR3 DNA: TGTGCTAGTGGTTTGCCGGACTTGCCGGGACAGGGAAAGATTAGTAATCAGCCCCAGCATTTT
D gene: TRBD1
V gene: TRBV12-5
J gene: TRBJ1-5
clone size: NA

CDR3 protein: CATSLGQEAQHF
CDR3 DNA: TGTGCCACCAGCTTGGGCCAAGAAGCCCAGCATTTT
D gene: NA
V gene: TRBV15
J gene: TRBJ1-5
clone size: NA

CDR3 protein: CASGTSGRAYEQYF
CDR3 DNA: TGCGCCAGTGGGACTAGCGGGAGGGCTTACGAGCAGTACTTC
D gene: TRBD2
V gene: TRBV10-2
J gene: TRBJ2-7
clone size: NA

CDR3 protein: CASSRGADPHYEQYF
CDR3 DNA: TGTGCCAGCAGCCGCGGAGCGGACCCTCACTACGAGCAGTACTTC
D gene: NA
V gene: TRBV9
J gene: TRBJ2-7
clone size: NA

CDR3 protein: CAISETTGGPTEAFF
CDR3 DNA: TGTGCCATCAGTGAGACGACAGGGGGGCCCACTGAAGCTTTCTTT
D gene: TRBD1
V gene: TRBV10-3
J gene: TRBJ1-1
clone size: NA

CDR3 protein: CASSLAMGDTQYF
CDR3 DNA: TGCGCCAGCAGCTTGGCAATGGGGGATACGCAGTATTTT
D gene: NA
V gene: TRBV5-1
J gene: TRBJ2-3
clone size: NA

CDR3 protein: CASRWTAPNTGELFF
CDR3 DNA: TGTGCCAGCAGGTGGACGGCCCCGAACACCGGGGAGCTGTTTTTT
D gene: NA
V gene: TRBV6-5
J gene: TRBJ2-2
clone size: NA

CDR3 protein: CASSSRGTGPPYEQYF
CDR3 DNA: TGTGCCAGCAGTTCAAGAGGGACAGGGCCTCCTTACGAGCAGTACTTC
D gene: TRBD1
V gene: TRBV28
J gene: TRBJ2-7
clone size: once

CDR3 protein: CASSLVGGASEKLFF
CDR3 DNA: TGTGCCAGCAGCTTGGTGGGGGGCGCGTCTGAAAAACTGTTTTTT
D gene: NA
V gene: TRBV5-5
J gene: TRBJ1-4
clone size: NA

CDR3 protein: CASSFPGSGNTIYF
CDR3 DNA: TGTGCCAGCAGCTTCCCGGGCTCTGGAAACACCATATATTTT
D gene: NA
V gene: TRBV7-2
J gene: TRBJ1-3
clone size: NA

CDR3 protein: CASSEALTTDTQYF
CDR3 DNA: TGTGCCAGCAGTGAAGCTCTTACCACAGATACGCAGTATTTT
D gene: NA
V gene: TRBV2
J gene: TRBJ2-3
clone size: NA

CDR3 protein: CASSEGVAYNSPLHF
CDR3 DNA: TGTGCCAGCAGCGAGGGGGTCGCCTATAATTCACCCCTCCACTTT
D gene: NA
V gene: TRBV5-4
J gene: TRBJ1-6
clone size: NA

CDR3 protein: CASSEPMKNEQFF
CDR3 DNA: TGCGCCAGCAGTGAGCCAATGAAGAATGAGCAGTTCTTC
D gene: NA
V gene: TRBV10-1
J gene: TRBJ2-1
clone size: NA

CDR3 protein: CASSIQDRTYEQYF
CDR3 DNA: TGCGCCAGCAGTATTCAAGACAGGACCTACGAGCAGTACTTC
D gene: NA
V gene: TRBV5-1
J gene: TRBJ2-7
clone size: NA

CDR3 protein: CASSYPRDRALLAGSSEQFF
CDR3 DNA: TGTGCCAGCAGTTACCCGCGGGACAGGGCCCTACTAGCGGGGAGCAGCGAGCAGTTCTTC
D gene: NA
V gene: TRBV6-2/TRBV6-3
J gene: TRBJ2-1
clone size: NA

CDR3 protein: CASSIAGIGNTIYF
CDR3 DNA: TGTGCCAGTAGTATAGCGGGCATTGGAAACACCATATATTTT
D gene: NA
V gene: TRBV19
J gene: TRBJ1-3
clone size: NA

CDR3 protein: CATSDSTGDQPQHF
CDR3 DNA: TGTGCCACCAGTGACAGCACAGGGGATCAGCCCCAGCATTTT
D gene: TRBD1
V gene: TRBV24-1
J gene: TRBJ1-5
clone size: NA

CDR3 protein: CASSQEGGISTDTQYF
CDR3 DNA: TGTGCCAGCAGCCAAGAGGGCGGAATTAGCACAGATACGCAGTATTTT
D gene: NA
V gene: TRBV3-1/TRBV3-2
J gene: TRBJ2-3
clone size: NA

CDR3 protein: CASSFSGGPGETQYF
CDR3 DNA: TGTGCCAGCAGTTTTAGCGGGGGGCCGGGGGAGACCCAGTACTTC
D gene: TRBD2
V gene: TRBV7-2
J gene: TRBJ2-5
clone size: NA

CDR3 protein: CASRLGSRGVFSYEQYF
CDR3 DNA: TGTGCAAGTCGCTTAGGGAGTAGAGGGGTATTTTCCTACGAGCAGTACTTC
D gene: NA
V gene: TRBV12-2
J gene: TRBJ2-7
clone size: NA

CDR3 protein: CASSVGTVNTEAFF
CDR3 DNA: TGTGCCAGCAGCGTGGGGACAGTTAACACTGAAGCTTTCTTT
D gene: TRBD1
V gene: TRBV7-8
J gene: TRBJ1-1
clone size: NA

CDR3 protein: CASSLTGAKEKLFF
CDR3 DNA: TGTGCCAGCAGTTTAACAGGGGCCAAAGAAAAACTGTTTTTT
D gene: TRBD1
V gene: TRBV6-5
J gene: TRBJ1-4
clone size: NA

CDR3 protein: CASSSIGGNEQYF
CDR3 DNA: TGTGCCAGCTCATCGATTGGAGGGAACGAGCAGTACTTC
D gene: NA
V gene: TRBV18
J gene: TRBJ2-7
clone size: NA